This T cell receptor beta chain was documented in a study of blood T cell repertoires in COVID-19. Living in 24 US areas, the participants were between roughly 18 and 89 years of age. Recovered Cohort 3 donors showed two negative PCRs, clearance, or symptom resolution. The J segment lost 5 bases and the V segment lost 6 bases, leaving 4 bases of the junction unmatched. CDR1 is MNHEY, CDR2 SVGAGI, per germline. The CDR3 contains 13 residues. TCRdb's table, derived via immunoSEQ multiplex PCR, lists solely in-frame clones and lacks some. The sample holds 200,000 to 250,000 clones, 70% to 90% seen once. The V and J genes are TRBV6-5 and TRBJ2-5; TRBD1 matches 9 bases. This receptor was identified in a young man who had recovered from COVID-19. The material sequenced was PBMCs or T cells enriched from blood (not recorded which). The DNA for the CDR3 is TGTGCCAGCAGAGGGACAGGGACGGAGACCCAGTACTTC. As protein: CASRGTGTETQYF.